The following is a T cell receptor beta chain sequence with its context. Original processing notes: Estimation of nucleated cell counts relied on the amplification of reference gene primers. The repertoire was sequenced with immunoSEQ multiplex PCR; TCRdb's copy has only in-frame clones and lacks some. That table gives V, J and clone size, and the DNA gave D and trimming. This table holds some 130,000 clones, 75% to 90% found once. Enrolled during active infection, Seattle patients were then followed longitudinally. The source of the sample is a study of blood T cell repertoires in COVID-19. Across the whole study: Donors in the United States, Italy and Spain gave samples during acute or convalescent COVID-19.

J gave up 0 bases and V 4 bases, and 7 bases lay outside the gene matches. The germline gives CDR1 LGHDT, CDR2 YNNKEL (reference sequence). The CDR3 runs 17 residues. The rearrangement links TRBV3-1 (or the pseudogene TRBV3-2) to TRBJ2-1, with 9 nucleotides matching TRBD2. Sequencing was carried out using peripheral blood. The clonotype was recovered from a man in his 60s with COVID-19, enrolled during active disease. CDR3 nucleotide sequence: TGTGCCAGCAGCCTGACTAGCGGTACCCTCTCCTACAATGAGCAGTTCTTC. It codes for CASSLTSGTLSYNEQFF.